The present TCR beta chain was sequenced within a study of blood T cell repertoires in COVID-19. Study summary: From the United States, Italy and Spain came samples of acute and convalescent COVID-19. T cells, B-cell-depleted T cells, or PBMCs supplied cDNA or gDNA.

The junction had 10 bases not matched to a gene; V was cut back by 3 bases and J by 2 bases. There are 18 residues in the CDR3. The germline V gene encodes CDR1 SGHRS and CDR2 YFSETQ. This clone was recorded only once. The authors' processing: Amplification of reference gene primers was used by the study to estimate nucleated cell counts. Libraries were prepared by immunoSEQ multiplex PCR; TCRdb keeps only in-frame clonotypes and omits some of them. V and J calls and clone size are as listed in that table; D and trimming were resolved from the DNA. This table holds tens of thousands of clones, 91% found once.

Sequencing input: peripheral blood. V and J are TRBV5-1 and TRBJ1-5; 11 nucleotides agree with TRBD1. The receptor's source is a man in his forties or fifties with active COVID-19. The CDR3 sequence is CASSSGTGGSFGNQPQHF. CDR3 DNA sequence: TGCGCCAGCAGCTCCGGGACAGGGGGAAGTTTTGGCAATCAGCCCCAGCATTTT.